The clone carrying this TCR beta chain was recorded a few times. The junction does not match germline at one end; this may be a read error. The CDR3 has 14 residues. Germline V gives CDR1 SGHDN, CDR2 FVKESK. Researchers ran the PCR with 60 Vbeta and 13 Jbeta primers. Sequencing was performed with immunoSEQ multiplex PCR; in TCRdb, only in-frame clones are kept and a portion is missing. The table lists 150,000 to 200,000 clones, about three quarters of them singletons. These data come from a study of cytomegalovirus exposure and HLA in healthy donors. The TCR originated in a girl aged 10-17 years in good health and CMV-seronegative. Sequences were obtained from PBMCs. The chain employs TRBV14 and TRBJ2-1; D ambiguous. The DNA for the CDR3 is TGTGCCACCAGCCTAGGCACGTTTCGAGGAGAGCAGTTCTTC. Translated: CATSLGTFRGEQFF. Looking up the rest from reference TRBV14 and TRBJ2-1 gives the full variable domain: EAGVTQFPSHSVIEKGQTVTLRCDPISGHDNLYWYRRVMGKEIKFLLHFVKESKQDESGMPNNRFLAERTGGTYSTLKVQPAELEDSGVYFCATSLGTFRGEQFFGPGTRLTVL.